A single sample is the source of the 4 T cell receptor beta chains below, sequenced in a study of identical twins. Via MiXCR, TCRdb re-called the 5' RACE reads, giving one row per CDR3 protein. Seen here are about 100,000 distinct CDR3 sequences, less than 6.5% observed once, and the top ten hold around 12%. Input material: memory T cells sorted from blood. These receptors all stem from a woman in her 50s in good health.

This clonotype showed up many times. V gene TRBV12-3 or TRBV12-4 combines with J gene TRBJ1-1, with D uncertain. This CDR3 has 12 residues. V gave up 5 bases and J gave up 7 bases, with 11 bases separating them. DNA for the CDR3: TGTGCCAGCAGTCCAGAGGAGGTTGAAGCTTTCTTT. This translates into CASSPEEVEAFF.

The table lists this clonotype with many counts. V usage is TRBV27 and J usage is TRBJ2-5, with 7 bases aligning to TRBD2. The germline V gene encodes CDR1 MNHEY and CDR2 SMNVEV (reference sequence). The CDR3 is made up of 14 amino acids. With 5 bases clipped from V and 3 bases from J, the junction kept 6 bases outside the gene matches. This CDR3 is CASSRSGDKETQYF. CDR3 nucleotide sequence: TGTGCCAGCAGTAGGAGCGGGGATAAAGAGACCCAGTACTTC.

Many counts were recorded for this clonotype. This chain uses TRBV29-1 with TRBJ2-5, with D tentatively TRBD1 (5 bases). V lost 3 bases and J 4 bases, leaving 15 bases between the germline ends. The CDR3 is made up of 14 amino acids. CDR1 and CDR2 from the germline V gene are SQVTM and ANQGSEA. The chain's CDR3 is CSVDGTGHGETQYF. The CDR3 bases are TGCAGCGTTGACGGTACAGGTCACGGAGAGACCCAGTACTTC.

This clonotype was counted ten times or more. V is TRBV5-8 and J is TRBJ2-1, with 9 bases matching TRBD2. The CDR3 extends over 15 amino acids. Germline CDR1 is SGHTS and CDR2 is YDEGEE. Losses at the gene ends were 0 bases for V and 8 bases for J; bases not matched to a gene: 6. The CDR3 region is CASSLVAGGRDEQFF. As DNA, the CDR3 is TGTGCCAGCAGCTTGGTGGCGGGAGGGCGGGATGAGCAGTTCTTC. The variable domain in full, completed from reference TRBV5-8 and TRBJ2-1, reads EAGVTQSPTHLIKTRGQQATLRCSPISGHTSVYWYQQALGLGLQFLLWYDEGEERNRGNFPPRFSGRQFPNYSSELNVNALELEDSALYLCASSLVAGGRDEQFFGPGTRLTVL.